This T cell receptor (beta chain) was documented in a study of blood T cell repertoires in COVID-19. Study context: The United States, Italy and Spain provided the acute and convalescent COVID-19 samples. PBMCs, B-cell-depleted T cells, or T cells provided the cDNA or gDNA that made up the material.

After removal of 5 bases from V and 5 bases from J, the junction contained 11 bases not matched to a gene. This CDR3 has 15 amino acids. CDR1 LNHDA and CDR2 SQIVND come from the germline V gene (reference sequence). Under the authors' procedure: Estimation of nucleated cell counts relied on the amplification of reference gene primers. Clones were sequenced by immunoSEQ multiplex PCR, and TCRdb holds only the in-frame ones, with some missing. D and trimming were read from the DNA, whereas the V and J calls and clone size are those reported in that table. This sample has 150,000 to 180,000 clones, with 75% to 90% found just once.

The source of this sequence is a man between 60 and 70 years old with acute or convalescent COVID-19. The sample taken for sequencing was peripheral blood. The chain couples TRBV19 to TRBJ2-5; TRBD1 matches at 7 bases. Here the CDR3 DNA reads TGTGCCAGTAGTCTCTCTCGGACAGGTCGGGAGACCCAGTACTTC. This translates into CASSLSRTGRETQYF.